These 16 T cell receptor beta chains share one sample of origin, sequenced in a study of T cells expressing NK-cell markers. One entry per CDR3 protein, without DNA, is what TCRdb gives after re-calling the 5' RACE reads. The repertoire shows 200,000 to 300,000 distinct CDR3 sequences; the top ten hold around 4%. Sequenced sample: blood T cells: a sorted CD56 or NKG2C T cell subset, CD4+ or CD8+ T cells, or bulk PBMC T cells (not recorded which). These TCRs come from a woman aged 18-70 years in good health.

The chain joins TRBV9 to TRBJ1-1. CDR1 and CDR2 (germline): SGDLS, YYNGEE. This CDR3 has 13 amino acids. Here the CDR3 reads CASSTSMNTEAFF.

This sequence joins TRBV12-3 or TRBV12-4 and TRBJ2-5; TCRdb's D call, TRBD1, is unchecked because there is no DNA. The length of the CDR3 is 15 residues. The CDR3 spells CASGSRRGGRETQYF.

The V gene is TRBV6-6, the J gene TRBJ2-6. Germline V lookup: CDR1 MNHNY, CDR2 SVGAGI (reference sequence). The CDR3 contains 17 residues. The CDR3 protein is CASSYSQRSSGANVLTF.

The chain has TRBV7-3 and TRBJ1-1. In germline, CDR1 is SGHTA, CDR2 FQGTGA. This CDR3 has 13 residues. CDR3 in amino acids: CASSLNANTEAFF.

The chain joins TRBV2 to TRBJ1-1. The germline gives CDR1 SNHLY, CDR2 FYNNEI. The CDR3 consists of 11 residues. The CDR3 protein is CASSQEDQLFF.

The rearrangement joins TRBV7-3 to TRBJ2-5; TCRdb lists TRBD1, though no DNA is available to test this call. CDR1 is SGHTA and CDR2 is FQGTGA in the germline V gene. The CDR3 runs 15 residues. This CDR3 is CASSQRAGIGETQYF.

J is TRBJ2-4 and V is TRBV6-2 or TRBV6-3; lacking DNA, the TRBD1 call made by TCRdb goes unchecked. Germline CDR1 MNHEY, CDR2 SVGEGT. The CDR3 is made up of 21 amino acids. Here the CDR3 reads CASSYSISRQGVAGAKNIQYF.

The chain combines TRBV12-3 or TRBV12-4 with TRBJ1-1; there is no DNA to check the TCRdb D call of TRBD1. The CDR3 is 17 residues long. The CDR3 sequence: CASSLRGYLGMNTEAFF.

The chain has TRBV4-3 and TRBJ2-7; the D call from TCRdb, TRBD1, cannot be confirmed without DNA. This CDR3 comprises 14 residues. Germline lookup yields CDR1 LGHNA and CDR2 YSLEER. CDR3 in amino acids: CASSQIRGQYEQYF.

The genes are TRBV20-1 and TRBJ2-3; the D call from TCRdb, TRBD2, cannot be confirmed without DNA. From germline, CDR1 is DFQATT and CDR2 SNEGSKA (reference sequence). CDR3 length: 16 residues. The CDR3 sequence is CSARGLAGEGTDTQYF.

This sequence joins TRBV7-3 and TRBJ2-1; TCRdb's D call, TRBD1, is unchecked because there is no DNA. Germline CDR1 is SGHTA and CDR2 is FQGTGA. This CDR3 region has 15 residues. CDR3: CASRLTASSYNEQFF.

The chain is built from TRBV9 and TRBJ2-3. The CDR3 runs to 14 residues. Germline V gene lookup returns CDR1 SGDLS and CDR2 YYNGEE. The CDR3 sequence: CASSSSPGTDTQYF.

The chain employs TRBV24-1 and TRBJ2-3; the D call from TCRdb, TRBD1, cannot be confirmed without DNA. The CDR3 runs 13 residues. CDR1 is KGHDR, CDR2 SFDVKD, per germline. The CDR3 protein is CATLRTGTDTQYF.

The chain carries TRBV5-1 and TRBJ2-1; without DNA, the TCRdb call of TRBD2 cannot be checked. CDR1 is SGHRS and CDR2 is YFSETQ in the germline V gene. This CDR3 contains 15 residues. This CDR3 is CASSYLTPSTNEQFF.

The chain joins TRBV20-1 to TRBJ2-1; checking the TCRdb D call of TRBD2 is not possible without DNA. Germline CDR1 reads DFQATT; CDR2 reads SNEGSKA (reference sequence). The CDR3 is 15 amino acids. CDR3: CSARPGLAGYNEQFF.

The CDR3 spells CSARGGRGGYTF. J is TRBJ1-2 and V is TRBV20-1. This CDR3 is built from 12 residues. CDR1 and CDR2 (germline): DFQATT, SNEGSKA (reference sequence).